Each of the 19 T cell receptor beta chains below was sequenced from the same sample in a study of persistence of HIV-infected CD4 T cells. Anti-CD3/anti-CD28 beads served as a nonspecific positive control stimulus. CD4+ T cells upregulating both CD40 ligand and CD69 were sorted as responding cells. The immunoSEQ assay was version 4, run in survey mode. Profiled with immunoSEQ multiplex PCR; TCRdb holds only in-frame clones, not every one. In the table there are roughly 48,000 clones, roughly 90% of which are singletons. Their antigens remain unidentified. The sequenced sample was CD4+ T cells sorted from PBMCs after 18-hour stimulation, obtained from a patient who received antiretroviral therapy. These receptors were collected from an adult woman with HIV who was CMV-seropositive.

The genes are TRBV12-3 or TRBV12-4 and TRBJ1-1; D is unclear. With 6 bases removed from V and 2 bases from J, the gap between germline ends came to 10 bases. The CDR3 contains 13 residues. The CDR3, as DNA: TGTGCCAGCAGCCCTCTTACCAACACTGAAGCTTTCTTT. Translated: CASSPLTNTEAFF.

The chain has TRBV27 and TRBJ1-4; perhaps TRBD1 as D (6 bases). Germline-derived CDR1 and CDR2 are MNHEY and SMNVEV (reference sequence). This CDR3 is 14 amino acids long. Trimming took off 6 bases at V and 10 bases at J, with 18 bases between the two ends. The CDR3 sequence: CASRSLGGAIKLFF. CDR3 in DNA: TGTGCCAGCAGGAGCCTAGGGGGAGCGATAAAACTGTTTTTT.

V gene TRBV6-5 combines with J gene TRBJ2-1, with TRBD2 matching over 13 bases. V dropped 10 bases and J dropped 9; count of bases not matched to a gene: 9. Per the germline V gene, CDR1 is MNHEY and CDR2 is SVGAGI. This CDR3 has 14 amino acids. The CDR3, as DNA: TGTGCCATAGGAGGACTAGCGGGGGTCTCTGAGCAGTTCTTC. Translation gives CAIGGLAGVSEQFF.

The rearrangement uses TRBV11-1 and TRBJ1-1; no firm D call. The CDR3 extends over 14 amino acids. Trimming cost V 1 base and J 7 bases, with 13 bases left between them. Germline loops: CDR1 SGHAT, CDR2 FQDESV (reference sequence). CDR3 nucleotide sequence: TGTGCCAGCAGCTTAGTTCCCTTGTTGGGTGAAGCTTTCTTT. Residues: CASSLVPLLGEAFF.

The CDR3, as DNA: TGTGCCAGCAGTTACAGGGCGGGAGGCTACACCTTC. It specifies CASSYRAGGYTF. The chain carries TRBV6-5 and TRBJ1-2; D not resolved. Per germline, CDR1 MNHEY and CDR2 SVGAGI. This CDR3 is built from 12 residues. The V end was cut by 2 bases, the J end by 8 bases, with 9 bases between.

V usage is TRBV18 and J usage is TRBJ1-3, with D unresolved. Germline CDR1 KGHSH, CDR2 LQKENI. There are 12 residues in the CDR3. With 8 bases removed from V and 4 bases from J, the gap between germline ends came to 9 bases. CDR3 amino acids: CASARKGNTIYF. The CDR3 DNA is TGTGCCAGCGCCCGTAAGGGAAACACCATATATTTT.

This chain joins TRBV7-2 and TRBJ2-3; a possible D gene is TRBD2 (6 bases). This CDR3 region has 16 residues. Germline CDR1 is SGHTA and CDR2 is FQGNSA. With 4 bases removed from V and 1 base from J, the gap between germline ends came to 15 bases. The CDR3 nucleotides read TGTGCCAGCAGCTCAAGGACGGGCGGGGGCACAGATACGCAGTATTTT. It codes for CASSSRTGGGTDTQYF.

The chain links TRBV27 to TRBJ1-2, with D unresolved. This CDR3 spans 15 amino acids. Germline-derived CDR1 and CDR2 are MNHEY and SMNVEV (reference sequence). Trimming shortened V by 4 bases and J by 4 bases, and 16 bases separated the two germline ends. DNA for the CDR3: TGTGCCAGCAGTTCCACCCCGTTTATATCCTATGGCTACACCTTC. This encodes CASSSTPFISYGYTF.

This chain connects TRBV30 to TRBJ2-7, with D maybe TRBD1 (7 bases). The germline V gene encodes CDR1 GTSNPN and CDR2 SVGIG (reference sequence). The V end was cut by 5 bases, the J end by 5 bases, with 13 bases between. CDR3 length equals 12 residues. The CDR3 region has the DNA TGTGCCTGGTCGGCAGGGGGGCACGAGCAGTACGTC. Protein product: CAWSAGGHEQYV.

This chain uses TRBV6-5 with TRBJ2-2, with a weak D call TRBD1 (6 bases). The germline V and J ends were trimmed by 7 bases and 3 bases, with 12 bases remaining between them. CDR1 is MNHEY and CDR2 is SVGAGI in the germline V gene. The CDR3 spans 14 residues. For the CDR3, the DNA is TGTGCCAGCAAAAAGCCAGGGGACACCGGGGAGCTGTTTTTT. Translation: CASKKPGDTGELFF.

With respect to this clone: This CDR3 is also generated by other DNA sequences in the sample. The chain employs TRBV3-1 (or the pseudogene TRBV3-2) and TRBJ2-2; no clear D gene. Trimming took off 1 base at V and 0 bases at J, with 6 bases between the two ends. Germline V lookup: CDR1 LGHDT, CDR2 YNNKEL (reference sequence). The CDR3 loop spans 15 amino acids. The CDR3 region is CASSQAGTNTGELFF. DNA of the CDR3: TGTGCCAGCAGCCAAGCGGGTACGAACACCGGGGAGCTGTTTTTT.

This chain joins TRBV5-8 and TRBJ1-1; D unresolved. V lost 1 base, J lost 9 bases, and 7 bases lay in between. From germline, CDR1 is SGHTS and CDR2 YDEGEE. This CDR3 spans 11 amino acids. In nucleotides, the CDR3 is TGTGCCAGCAGCTTGACAGCCCAAGCTTTCTTT. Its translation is CASSLTAQAFF.

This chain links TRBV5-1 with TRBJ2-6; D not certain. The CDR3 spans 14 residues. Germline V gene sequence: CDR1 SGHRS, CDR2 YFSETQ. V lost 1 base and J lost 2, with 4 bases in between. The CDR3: CASSLRAGANVLTF. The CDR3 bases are TGCGCCAGCAGCTTGCGGGCTGGGGCCAACGTCCTGACTTTC.

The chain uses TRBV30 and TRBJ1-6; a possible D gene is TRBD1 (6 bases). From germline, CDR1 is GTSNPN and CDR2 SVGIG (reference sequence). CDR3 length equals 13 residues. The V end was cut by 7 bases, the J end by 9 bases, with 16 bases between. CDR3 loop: CAYHRDVGSPLHF. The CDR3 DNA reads TGTGCCTACCACAGGGACGTCGGTTCACCCCTCCACTTT.

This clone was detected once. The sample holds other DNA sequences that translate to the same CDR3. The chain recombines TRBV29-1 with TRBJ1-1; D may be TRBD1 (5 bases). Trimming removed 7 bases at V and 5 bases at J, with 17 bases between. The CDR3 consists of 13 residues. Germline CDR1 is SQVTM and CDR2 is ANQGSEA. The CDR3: CSGTSQGGTEAFF. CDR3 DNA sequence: TGCAGCGGAACGAGCCAGGGAGGAACTGAAGCTTTCTTT.

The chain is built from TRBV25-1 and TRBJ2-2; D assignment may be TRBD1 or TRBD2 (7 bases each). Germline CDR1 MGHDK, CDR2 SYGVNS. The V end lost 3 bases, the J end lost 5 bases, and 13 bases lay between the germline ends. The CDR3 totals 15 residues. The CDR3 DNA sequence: TGTGCCAGCAGTGACAGGGGGGGAAAGACCGGGGAGCTGTTTTTT. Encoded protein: CASSDRGGKTGELFF. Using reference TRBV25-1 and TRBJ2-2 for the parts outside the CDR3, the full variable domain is EADIYQTPRYLVIGTGKKITLECSQTMGHDKMYWYQQDPGMELHLIHYSYGVNSTEKGDLSSESTVSRIRTEHFPLTLESARPSHTSQYLCASSDRGGKTGELFFGEGSRLTVL.

The CDR3 loop is CASSARSRVNTGELFF. The CDR3 DNA follows: TGTGCCAGCAGCGCTCGCTCCCGGGTTAACACCGGGGAGCTGTTTTTT. The genes are TRBV9 and TRBJ2-2; D is ambiguous. Germline V lookup: CDR1 SGDLS, CDR2 YYNGEE. The CDR3 extends over 16 amino acids. The V end was cut by 3 bases, the J end by 2 bases, with 14 bases between.

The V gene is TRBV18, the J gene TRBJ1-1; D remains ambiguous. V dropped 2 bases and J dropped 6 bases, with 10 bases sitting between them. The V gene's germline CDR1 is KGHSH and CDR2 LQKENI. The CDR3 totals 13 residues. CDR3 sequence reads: CASSPSGVAEAFF. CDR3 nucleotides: TGTGCCAGCTCACCAAGCGGGGTCGCTGAAGCTTTCTTT.

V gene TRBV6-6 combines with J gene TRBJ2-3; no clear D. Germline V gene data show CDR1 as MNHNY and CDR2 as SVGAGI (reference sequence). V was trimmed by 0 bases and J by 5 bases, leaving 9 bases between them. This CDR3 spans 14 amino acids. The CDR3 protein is CASSYSQVGDTQYF. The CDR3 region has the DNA TGTGCCAGCAGTTACTCTCAGGTCGGAGATACGCAGTATTTT.